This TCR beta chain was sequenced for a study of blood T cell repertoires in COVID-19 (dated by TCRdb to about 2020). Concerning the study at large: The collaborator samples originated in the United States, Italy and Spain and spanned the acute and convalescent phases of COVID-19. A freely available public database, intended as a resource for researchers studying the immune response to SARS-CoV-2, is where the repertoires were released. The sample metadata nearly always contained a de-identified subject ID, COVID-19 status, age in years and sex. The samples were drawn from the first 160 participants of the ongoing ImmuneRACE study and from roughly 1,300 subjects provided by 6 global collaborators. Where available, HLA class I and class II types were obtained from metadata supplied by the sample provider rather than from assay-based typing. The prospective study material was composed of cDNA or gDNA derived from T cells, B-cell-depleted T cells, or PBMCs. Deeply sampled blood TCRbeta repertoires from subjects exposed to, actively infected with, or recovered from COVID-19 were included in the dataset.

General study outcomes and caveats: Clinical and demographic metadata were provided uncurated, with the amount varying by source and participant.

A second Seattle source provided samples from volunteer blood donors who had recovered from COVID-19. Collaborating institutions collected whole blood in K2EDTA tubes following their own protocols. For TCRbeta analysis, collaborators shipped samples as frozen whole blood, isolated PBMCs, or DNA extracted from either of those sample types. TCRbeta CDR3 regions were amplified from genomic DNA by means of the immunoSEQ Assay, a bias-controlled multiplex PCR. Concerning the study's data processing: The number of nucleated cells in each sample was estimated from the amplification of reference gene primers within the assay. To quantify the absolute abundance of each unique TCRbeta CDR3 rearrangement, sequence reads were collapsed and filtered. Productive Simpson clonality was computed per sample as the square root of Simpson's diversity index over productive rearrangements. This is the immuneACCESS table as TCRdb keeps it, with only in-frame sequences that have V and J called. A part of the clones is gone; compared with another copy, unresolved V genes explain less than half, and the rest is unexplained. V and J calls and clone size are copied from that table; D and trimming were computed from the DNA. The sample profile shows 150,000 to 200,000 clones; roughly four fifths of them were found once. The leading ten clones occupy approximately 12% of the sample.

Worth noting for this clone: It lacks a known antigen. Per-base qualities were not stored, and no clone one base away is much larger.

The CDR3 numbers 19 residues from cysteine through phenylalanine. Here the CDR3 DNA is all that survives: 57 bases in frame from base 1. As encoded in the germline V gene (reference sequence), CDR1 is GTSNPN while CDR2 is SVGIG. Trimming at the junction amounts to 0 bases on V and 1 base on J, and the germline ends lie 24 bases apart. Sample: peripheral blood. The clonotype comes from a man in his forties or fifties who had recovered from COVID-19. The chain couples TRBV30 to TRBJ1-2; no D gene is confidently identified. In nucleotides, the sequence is TGTGCCTGGAGTGTCGAGATATTTGTTAGCCCGTCGATTAACTATGGCTACACCTTC. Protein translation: CAWSVEIFVSPSINYGYTF. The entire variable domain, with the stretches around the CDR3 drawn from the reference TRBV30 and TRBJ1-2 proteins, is SQTIHQWPATLVQPVGSPLSLECTVEGTSNPNLYWYRQAAGRGLQLLFYSVGIGQISSEVPQNLSASRPQDRQFILSSKKLLLSDSGFYLCAWSVEIFVSPSINYGYTFGSGTRLTVV.